Below, 20 T cell receptor beta chains from the same sample are listed, as sequenced in a study of blood T cell repertoires in COVID-19 (dated by TCRdb to the early 2020s). Libraries came from the immunoSEQ multiplex PCR assay. The source is immuneACCESS, and TCRdb retained only in-frame sequences with V and J called. Part of the clones is not carried over; for the studies checked, unresolved V genes explain less than half of this, and the remainder is unexplained. This sample lists some 100,000 clones; roughly four fifths were detected once. 6% to 7.5% of the sample goes to the ten largest clones. The sample taken for sequencing was peripheral blood. Every receptor here comes from a man in his fifties with active or convalescent COVID-19.

The sample holds one count of this clone. The rearrangement links TRBV5-1 to TRBJ1-2; TRBD1 agrees at 11 bases. This CDR3 spans 15 amino acids. Germline V gene sequence: CDR1 SGHRS, CDR2 YFSETQ. V was pared by 5 bases and J by 3 bases, with 6 bases of the junction left unmatched. The CDR3 loop is CASRMGTGGDYGYTF. The CDR3 bases are TGCGCCAGCAGGATGGGGACAGGGGGAGACTATGGCTACACCTTC.

The count of this clone is one. The CDR3 nucleotides are TGCGCCAGCAGCTTATCGAGCTCCTATAATTCACCCCTCCACTTT. Protein product: CASSLSSSYNSPLHF. The gene calls are TRBV5-1 and TRBJ1-6; no clear D gene. This CDR3 is 15 amino acids long. In germline, CDR1 is SGHRS, CDR2 YFSETQ. The germline V and J ends were trimmed by 2 bases and 0 bases, with 6 bases remaining between them.

The chain links TRBV6-4 to TRBJ1-6; TRBD1 matches at 8 bases. With V trimmed by 6 bases and J by 5 bases, 3 bases remained unmatched. The germline V gene encodes CDR1 MRHNA and CDR2 SNTAGT. This CDR3 is 14 amino acids long. The CDR3 DNA sequence: TGTGCCAGCAGCGACAGGGGAAATAATTCACCCCTCCACTTT. It translates to CASSDRGNNSPLHF.

V is TRBV15 and J is TRBJ1-1, with D perhaps matching TRBD1 (5 bases). The ends were cut back, 3 bases at V and 0 bases at J, with 8 bases in the middle. Per germline, CDR1 LNHNV and CDR2 YYDKDF (reference sequence). This CDR3 has 14 residues. Here the CDR3 DNA reads TGTGCCACCAGCAGTTACAGGATGAACACTGAAGCTTTCTTT. It translates to CATSSYRMNTEAFF. The complete variable domain, with remaining parts taken from reference TRBV15 and TRBJ1-1, reads DAMVIQNPRYQVTQFGKPVTLSCSQTLNHNVMYWYQQKSSQAPKLLFHYYDKDFNNEADTPDNFQSRRPNTSFCFLDIRSPGLGDTAMYLCATSSYRMNTEAFFGQGTRLTVV.

The CDR3 sequence: CASSNDRGDSPLHF. CDR3 nucleotides: TGCGCCAGCAGCAATGACAGGGGGGATTCACCCCTCCACTTT. The rearrangement uses TRBV5-1 and TRBJ1-6; 9 bases fit TRBD1. CDR3 length equals 14 residues. Germline V gene sequence: CDR1 SGHRS, CDR2 YFSETQ. J was trimmed by 8 bases and V by 4 bases; bases with no gene match: 4.

The chain has TRBV6-1 and TRBJ1-1; tentative D call: TRBD1 (6 bases). Germline V CDR1 and CDR2: MNHNS, SASEGT. Trimming pared 3 bases from V and 2 bases from J, leaving 13 bases between. The CDR3 runs 15 residues. CDR3 residues: CASSDRGRTNTEAFF. CDR3 sequence (DNA): TGTGCCAGCAGTGACAGGGGCCGAACAAACACTGAAGCTTTCTTT.

The genes are TRBV5-4 and TRBJ2-1, with 13 bases that match TRBD2. Germline assignment: CDR1 SGHNT and CDR2 YYREEE (reference sequence). Trimming took 2 bases from V and 5 from J; bases not matched to a gene: 4. The CDR3 contains 16 residues. The CDR3 protein is CASSLGLAGANNEQFF. CDR3 nucleotide sequence: TGTGCCAGCAGCTTAGGACTAGCGGGGGCCAACAATGAGCAGTTCTTC.

This sequence joins TRBV11-2 and TRBJ2-5; 9 bases are shared with TRBD1. This CDR3 has 16 amino acids. V shed 1 base, J shed 1 base, and the junction held 4 bases outside the gene matches. CDR1 SGHAT and CDR2 FQNNGV come from the germline V gene. CDR3 loop: CASSLGGTGLQETQYF. The CDR3 coding sequence is TGTGCCAGCAGCTTAGGGGGGACAGGGCTCCAAGAGACCCAGTACTTC.

The V and J genes are TRBV24-1 and TRBJ2-2; D ambiguous. This CDR3 is built from 13 residues. V dropped 12 bases and J dropped 5 bases, with 15 bases sitting between them. CDR1 is KGHDR, CDR2 SFDVKD, per germline. CDR3 nucleotide sequence: TGTGCCTCGTCAGGTAGAGTGACCGGGGAGCTGTTTTTT. Its protein product is CASSGRVTGELFF.

CDR3 DNA: TGTGCCAGCAGACAGAATTCACCCCTCCACTTT. It encodes CASRQNSPLHF. The chain combines TRBV6-5 with TRBJ1-6; D not certain. CDR1 is MNHEY and CDR2 is SVGAGI in the germline V gene. V was shortened by 6 bases and J by 7 bases, with 4 bases between the two germline ends. The CDR3 extends over 11 amino acids.

The CDR3 nucleotides read TGCACCAGCAGCCAAACAGGGGGTCAGAGCTACGGCTACACCTTC. Its translation is CTSSQTGGQSYGYTF. The rearrangement joins TRBV1 to TRBJ1-2; the table's TRBD1 call for D was not verified on the DNA. TRBV1 has pseudogene status. This CDR3 region has 15 residues.

The chain couples TRBV5-1 to TRBJ2-5; D is unclear. Germline V CDR1 and CDR2: SGHRS, YFSETQ. Trimming took off 3 bases at V and 3 bases at J, with 9 bases between the two ends. The CDR3 consists of 13 residues. The CDR3 reads CASSSNNEETQYF. In nucleotides, the CDR3 is TGCGCCAGCAGCTCGAACAACGAAGAGACCCAGTACTTC. Together with reference TRBV5-1 and TRBJ2-5, the CDR3 gives the full variable domain: KAGVTQTPRYLIKTRGQQVTLSCSPISGHRSVSWYQQTPGQGLQFLFEYFSETQRNKGNFPGRFSGRQFSNSRSEMNVSTLELGDSALYLCASSSNNEETQYFGPGTRLLVL.

This clone was counted only a few times. The chain links TRBV5-4 to TRBJ2-1; TRBD2 matches at 14 bases. Trimming at V came to 0 bases and at J to 4 bases, leaving 6 bases not matched to a gene. The germline gives CDR1 SGHNT, CDR2 YYREEE (reference sequence). The CDR3 is 18 residues long. The CDR3 spells CASSLGGLAGAIYNEQFF. CDR3 in DNA: TGTGCCAGCAGCTTGGGGGGACTAGCGGGGGCGATATACAATGAGCAGTTCTTC.

This chain joins TRBV5-1 and TRBJ2-2, with 9 bases identical to TRBD2. Germline-derived CDR1 and CDR2 are SGHRS and YFSETQ. CDR3 length: 19 residues. V gave up 1 base and J gave up 6 bases; unmatched junction bases: 16. The CDR3 DNA sequence: TGCGCCAGCAGCTTGCCCCTTTTCGCGGGGGGGGTTTCGTCCGGGGAGCTGTTTTTT. This encodes CASSLPLFAGGVSSGELFF.

This clone occurred once. The chain has TRBV2 and TRBJ2-7, with TRBD1 matching 7 bases. The germline gives CDR1 SNHLY, CDR2 FYNNEI. With 6 bases clipped from V and 5 bases from J, the junction kept 4 bases outside the gene matches. The CDR3 covers 12 residues. The CDR3 spells CASRRQGHEQYF. In DNA, the CDR3 is TGTGCCAGCAGAAGACAGGGCCACGAGCAGTACTTC.

The chain carries TRBV6-5 and TRBJ2-3; 12 nucleotides agree with TRBD1. CDR3 length equals 14 residues. The germline V gene has CDR1 MNHEY and CDR2 SVGAGI. After removal of 7 bases from V and 5 bases from J, the junction contained 4 bases not matched to a gene. CDR3 protein: CASTRDRGQDTQYF. The DNA of the CDR3 is TGTGCCAGCACCCGGGACAGGGGGCAAGATACGCAGTATTTT.

V gene TRBV11-2 combines with J gene TRBJ1-5; D might be TRBD1 (6 bases). Germline-derived CDR1 and CDR2 are SGHAT and FQNNGV. V lost 5 bases and J 0 bases, leaving 14 bases between the germline ends. The CDR3 runs to 16 residues. CDR3 bases: TGTGCCAGCAGCCCCGCGGGGGGCTATAGCAATCAGCCCCAGCATTTT. This sequence encodes CASSPAGGYSNQPQHF.

The chain couples TRBV6-5 to TRBJ2-5, with 8 nucleotides matching TRBD2. The CDR3 is 13 residues long. With 5 bases clipped from V and 5 bases from J, the junction kept 4 bases outside the gene matches. The germline V gene encodes CDR1 MNHEY and CDR2 SVGAGI. CDR3 protein: CASSRLARETQYF. The CDR3 DNA is TGTGCCAGCAGTAGACTAGCGCGGGAGACCCAGTACTTC.

This rearrangement joins TRBV18 to TRBJ1-2; 12 bases align to TRBD1. The CDR3 contains 15 residues. Germline CDR1 reads KGHSH; CDR2 reads LQKENI. V shed 4 bases and J 6 bases; nucleotides not matched to a gene: 6. This CDR3 reads CASSRPGTGGDGYTF. The DNA for the CDR3 is TGTGCCAGCTCACGACCCGGGACAGGGGGCGATGGCTACACCTTC.

The rearrangement joins TRBV6-5 to TRBJ1-2, with 7 bases lining up with TRBD1. The CDR3 extends over 13 amino acids. The germline CDR1 and CDR2 sequences are MNHEY and SVGAGI. J gave up 9 bases and V 6 bases, and 10 bases lay outside the gene matches. CDR3 residues: CASRGQELYRYTF. CDR3 DNA: TGTGCCAGCAGAGGACAGGAGTTATATCGCTACACCTTC.